These 20 T cell receptor beta chains originate from one sample sequenced in a study of OX40 agonist ivuxolimab in advanced cancers. Assay: immunoSEQ multiplex PCR; the TCRdb copy retains only in-frame clones and omits some. The sample lists under 70,000 clones, about 94% occurring once. Specimen: CD4+ or CD8+ T cells sorted from blood, collected in a trial of the OX40 agonist ivuxolimab. These receptors originate from an adult with an advanced solid tumor such as melanoma, head and neck, liver or kidney cancer.

This rearrangement joins TRBV5-4 to TRBJ1-1; D possibly corresponds to TRBD1 (5 bases). Between the trimmed V and J ends, which lost 1 base and 3 bases, there was a span of 13 bases. CDR3 size: 15 residues. CDR1 and CDR2 (germline): SGHNT, YYREEE (reference sequence). DNA for the CDR3: TGTGCCAGCAGCTTGAGAGGGCTAGGGGACACTGAAGCTTTCTTT. Translated: CASSLRGLGDTEAFF.

V is TRBV14 and J is TRBJ2-5; the D is unclear. This CDR3 is 15 amino acids long. CDR1 is SGHDN and CDR2 is FVKESK in the germline V gene. Trimming removed 4 bases from V and 1 base from J, with 13 bases in between. The CDR3 DNA sequence: TGTGCCAGCAGCCCCCACTTTCGGCCCCAAGAGACCCAGTACTTC. Translated: CASSPHFRPQETQYF. The variable domain in full, with the rest retrieved from reference TRBV14 and TRBJ2-5, is EAGVTQFPSHSVIEKGQTVTLRCDPISGHDNLYWYRRVMGKEIKFLLHFVKESKQDESGMPNNRFLAERTGGTYSTLKVQPAELEDSGVYFCASSPHFRPQETQYFGPGTRLLVL.

The rearrangement uses TRBV19 and TRBJ1-4; D gene ambiguous. V was shortened by 6 bases and J by 3 bases, with 11 bases between the two germline ends. The CDR3 totals 14 residues. Germline CDR1 and CDR2: LNHDA and SQIVND (reference sequence). CDR3 loop: CASRAGPANEKLFF. The DNA of the CDR3 is TGTGCCAGTAGGGCTGGCCCAGCTAATGAAAAACTGTTTTTT.

The CDR3 DNA reads as TGTGCCAGTAGCCATGCCGGGGGCTCCTACGAGCAGTACTTC. The encoded protein is CASSHAGGSYEQYF. The V call is TRBV19, the J call TRBJ2-7; maybe TRBD2 (6 bases). V lost 6 bases to trimming and J lost 0 bases, with 12 bases between them. The CDR3 consists of 14 residues. Germline V gives CDR1 LNHDA, CDR2 SQIVND (reference sequence).

This chain links TRBV29-1 with TRBJ2-5; 9 nucleotides align to TRBD1. This CDR3 spans 15 amino acids. Losses at the gene ends were 5 bases for V and 6 bases for J; bases not matched to a gene: 13. CDR1 and CDR2 (germline): SQVTM, ANQGSEA. Here the CDR3 DNA reads TGCAGCGTTACTTACAGGGGGCTAGCTCTCCAGACCCAGTACTTC. Amino acids: CSVTYRGLALQTQYF.

The V gene is TRBV5-1, the J gene TRBJ2-3, with 7 bases matching TRBD2. Germline CDR1 SGHRS, CDR2 YFSETQ. V dropped 4 bases and J dropped 2; count of bases not matched to a gene: 13. The CDR3 length is 17 residues. As DNA, the CDR3 is TGCGCCAGCAGCCATTCTCGGGAGGCCTTCACCACAGATACGCAGTATTTT. Its translation is CASSHSREAFTTDTQYF.

The chain recombines TRBV9 with TRBJ2-7, with D possibly being TRBD2 (6 bases). Germline V CDR1 and CDR2: SGDLS, YYNGEE. V was clipped by 3 bases and J by 2 bases, with 15 bases between them. The CDR3 spans 15 residues. The CDR3 DNA is TGTGCCAGCAGCGAATCTCTGGGGGGAACCTACGAGCAGTACTTC. Translated: CASSESLGGTYEQYF.

This clone appeared once. The CDR3 region has the DNA TGTGCCAGCAAAGGAGGCCTACACGGGTGGTCCGGGGAGCTGTTTTTT. It yields the protein CASKGGLHGWSGELFF. This chain joins TRBV27 and TRBJ2-2, with D maybe TRBD2 (5 bases). The CDR3 is 16 amino acids. Trimming stripped 7 bases from V and 6 bases from J, with 21 bases between. Germline assignment: CDR1 MNHEY and CDR2 SMNVEV (reference sequence).

Points on this clone: Relative to the germline gene, one junction end is altered; a read error may explain this. This rearrangement joins TRBV2 to TRBJ2-7, with D uncertain. CDR1 is SNHLY, CDR2 FYNNEI, per germline. CDR3 length equals 13 residues. CDR3 sequence reads: CASSDLATYEQCF. The DNA of the CDR3 is TGTGCCAGCAGTGATCTGGCTACCTACGAGCAGTGCTTC. The variable domain in full, completed from reference TRBV2 and TRBJ2-7, reads EPEVTQTPSHQVTQMGQEVILRCVPISNHLYFYWYRQILGQKVEFLVSFYNNEISEKSEIFDDQFSVERPDGSNFTLKIRSTKLEDSAMYFCASSDLATYEQCFGPGTRLTVT.

This clone has more than one count but fewer than ten. The V and J genes are TRBV7-9 and TRBJ1-6; D gene uncertain. Germline V gene sequence: CDR1 SEHNR, CDR2 FQNEAQ (reference sequence). This CDR3 comprises 14 residues. The germline V and J ends were trimmed by 2 bases and 8 bases, with 10 bases remaining between them. The CDR3 region has the DNA TGTGCCAGCAGCTTAAAGTTTGTGGATTCACCCCTCCACTTT. Its protein is CASSLKFVDSPLHF.

V and J are TRBV30 and TRBJ2-5; D unresolved. The CDR3 totals 15 residues. Germline CDR1 and CDR2: GTSNPN and SVGIG (reference sequence). Trimming stripped 1 base from V and 4 bases from J, with 16 bases between. The CDR3 nucleotides read TGTGCCTGGAGTGAAGGGTTTGTATGGGGAGAGACCCAGTACTTC. It yields the protein CAWSEGFVWGETQYF.

This clone was seen a few times. The rearrangement uses TRBV27 and TRBJ2-7; the match to TRBD1 covers 9 bases. This CDR3 has 15 amino acids. The J segment lost 1 base and the V segment lost 8 bases, leaving 9 bases of the junction unmatched. Germline lookup yields CDR1 MNHEY and CDR2 SMNVEV (reference sequence). CDR3 sequence: CASRLSQGASYEQYF. The CDR3 nucleotides read TGTGCCAGCCGCCTATCACAGGGGGCGTCCTACGAGCAGTACTTC.

The chain links TRBV7-6 to TRBJ2-7, with TRBD1 matching over 7 bases. The CDR3 runs 13 residues. CDR1 is SGHVS, CDR2 FNYEAQ, per germline. Trimming took 5 bases from V and 5 from J; bases not matched to a gene: 6. The CDR3 DNA sequence: TGTGCCAGCAGCGATGGGACAGCCGACGAGCAGTACTTC. It codes for CASSDGTADEQYF.

V is TRBV7-5 and J is TRBJ1-2; the table calls TRBD1, which could not be checked here. TRBV7-5 is tagged as a pseudogene. This CDR3 is built from 16 residues. This CDR3 is CARSSTGAPFLYGYTF. In nucleotides, the CDR3 is TGTGCCAGAAGCTCCACAGGGGCCCCTTTCCTCTATGGCTACACCTTC.

The J gene is TRBJ2-5, the V gene TRBV23-1; D possibly corresponds to TRBD2 (5 bases). TRBV23-1 is an ORF; its function is uncertain. V was trimmed by 11 bases and J by 5 bases, leaving 18 bases between them. CDR3 length: 13 residues. CDR3 residues: CARWGARRETQYF. The CDR3 nucleotides are TGCGCCCGGTGGGGAGCCCGACGGGAGACCCAGTACTTC.

The chain couples TRBV27 to TRBJ1-2; a weak D match, TRBD1 (6 bases). Germline assignment: CDR1 MNHEY and CDR2 SMNVEV (reference sequence). This CDR3 is built from 15 residues. V lost 4 bases and J 4 bases, leaving 16 bases between the germline ends. Written as DNA, the CDR3 is TGTGCCAGCAGTTCCACCCCCGGGACATTCTATGGCTACACCTTC. Translated, it gives CASSSTPGTFYGYTF.

The V call is TRBV19, the J call TRBJ1-1; D might be TRBD1 (5 bases). This CDR3 spans 14 amino acids. From germline, CDR1 is LNHDA and CDR2 SQIVND (reference sequence). The germline V and J ends were trimmed by 7 bases and 3 bases, with 15 bases remaining between them. The CDR3 sequence is CASIRGTGDTEAFF. In DNA form, the CDR3 reads TGTGCCAGTATACGGGGGACCGGTGACACTGAAGCTTTCTTT.

This chain links TRBV19 with TRBJ1-1; D remains unclear. CDR1 is LNHDA and CDR2 is SQIVND in the germline V gene (reference sequence). This CDR3 has 13 residues. Trimming shortened V by 3 bases and J by 0 bases, and 5 bases separated the two germline ends. The chain's CDR3 is CASSIEVNTEAFF. CDR3 bases: TGTGCCAGTAGTATCGAAGTGAACACTGAAGCTTTCTTT.

This clone was seen once. V gene TRBV4-1 combines with J gene TRBJ2-7; D gene uncertain. Germline CDR1 MGHRA, CDR2 YSYEKL. The CDR3 is made up of 16 amino acids. V was cut by 3 bases and J by 0 bases, with 15 bases left in between. CDR3 coding DNA: TGCGCCAGCAGCCAGAAGGACGCGGATAGCTCCTACGAGCAGTACTTC. It translates to CASSQKDADSSYEQYF.

This clone was seen a few times. The chain is built from TRBV4-1 and TRBJ1-2; 9 nucleotides agree with TRBD1. This CDR3 is 17 amino acids long. Germline V gene sequence: CDR1 MGHRA, CDR2 YSYEKL. Trimming removed 4 bases from V and 5 bases from J; junction bases left unmatched: 14. As DNA, the CDR3 is TGCGCCAGCAGCCTCATTCCGGGACAGGGACCCCTTTATGGCTACACCTTC. Protein product: CASSLIPGQGPLYGYTF.